This entry lists 10 T cell receptor beta chains sequenced from one sample in a study of cytomegalovirus exposure and HLA in healthy donors. The PCR made use of 60 Vbeta and 13 Jbeta primers. TCRdb keeps only in-frame clones here, not all; method: immunoSEQ multiplex PCR. This table holds some 180,000 clones, roughly an eighth found once. Sequencing was carried out using PBMCs. The source of these receptors is a man aged 50 to 60 in good health and CMV-seropositive.

This chain links TRBV11-2 with TRBJ2-7; 8 bases are shared with TRBD1. Germline V gives CDR1 SGHAT, CDR2 FQNNGV. The CDR3 has 14 residues. The V and J ends lost 1 base and 4 bases, in that order; junction bases with no gene match: 3. CDR3 region: CASSLVGQGYEQYV. CDR3 DNA sequence: TGTGCCAGCAGCTTAGTAGGACAGGGTTACGAGCAGTACGTC.

The rearrangement uses TRBV7-2 and TRBJ2-1, with D perhaps TRBD1 (6 bases). Trimming shortened V by 1 base and J by 3 bases, and 13 bases separated the two germline ends. Germline V gives CDR1 SGHTA, CDR2 FQGNSA. The CDR3 runs 16 residues. This CDR3 is CASSLVRTAGYNEQFF. CDR3 DNA sequence: TGTGCCAGCAGCTTAGTCAGGACAGCTGGCTACAATGAGCAGTTCTTC.

This clone was recorded a few times. This chain's CDR3 is CASSQELAGGPYNEQFF. As DNA, the CDR3 is TGCGCCAGCAGCCAAGAACTAGCGGGGGGCCCTTACAATGAGCAGTTCTTC. The rearrangement uses TRBV4-3 and TRBJ2-1, with TRBD2 matching 12 bases. The V segment lost 0 bases and the J segment 4 bases; nucleotides outside the gene matches: 4. Germline assignment: CDR1 LGHNA and CDR2 YSLEER. The CDR3 has 17 residues.

In this sample, this clone turned up a few times. V usage is TRBV6-1 and J usage is TRBJ2-3, with D maybe TRBD2 (7 bases). Deletions cut 4 bases from V and 7 bases from J, with 27 bases between. The CDR3 length is 18 residues. Germline CDR1 and CDR2: MNHNS and SASEGT. The CDR3 sequence is CASSATGGGAGGGNTQYF. The CDR3 DNA is TGTGCCAGCAGTGCCACTGGAGGGGGGGCCGGTGGAGGGAATACGCAGTATTTT.

The gene calls are TRBV11-3 and TRBJ2-3, with no clear D. Germline values: CDR1 SGHNT, CDR2 YENEEA. This CDR3 is built from 15 residues. V lost 5 bases and J lost 3, with 15 bases in between. CDR3 nucleotide sequence: TGTGCCAGCAGCAACCCTCTCCCACAGACAGATACGCAGTATTTT. Protein product: CASSNPLPQTDTQYF.

Only a few counts were recorded for this clone. V and J are TRBV4-3 and TRBJ2-6, with D unresolved. This CDR3 has 15 residues. V dropped 5 bases and J dropped 0 bases, with 8 bases sitting between them. Germline CDR1 is LGHNA and CDR2 is YSLEER. The CDR3 loop is CASSFLSSGANVLTF. CDR3 coding DNA: TGCGCCAGCAGCTTCTTGAGCTCTGGGGCCAACGTCCTGACTTTC.

The chain couples TRBV20-1 to TRBJ2-5; D ambiguous. This CDR3 has 11 amino acids. Germline V lookup: CDR1 DFQATT, CDR2 SNEGSKA (reference sequence). V gave up 0 bases and J gave up 4 bases, with 3 bases separating them. CDR3 in amino acids: CSARDLETQYF. CDR3 nucleotide sequence: TGCAGTGCTAGAGATCTAGAGACCCAGTACTTC.

The chain has TRBV6-5 and TRBJ2-1; D may be TRBD1 (6 bases). Trimming pared 5 bases from V and 0 bases from J, leaving 11 bases between. This CDR3 is 15 amino acids long. Germline V gene lookup returns CDR1 MNHEY and CDR2 SVGAGI. In DNA, the CDR3 is TGTGCCAGCAGTCTCGACAGGAGCTCCTACAATGAGCAGTTCTTC. Amino acids: CASSLDRSSYNEQFF.

This clone was picked up a small number of times. The V call is TRBV11-3, the J call TRBJ1-1; 8 nucleotides agree with TRBD1. The length of the CDR3 is 15 residues. V lost 5 bases, J lost 1 base, and 6 bases stayed unmatched. Germline CDR1 reads SGHNT; CDR2 reads YENEEA. This CDR3 is CASSLLGTGNTEAFF. The CDR3 bases are TGTGCCAGCAGCCTATTAGGGACAGGGAACACTGAAGCTTTCTTT.

This chain joins TRBV30 and TRBJ2-7; D gene unclear. CDR3 length: 13 amino acids. V lost 0 bases to trimming and J lost 5 bases, with 11 bases between them. Germline V gene data show CDR1 as GTSNPN and CDR2 as SVGIG (reference sequence). DNA of the CDR3: TGTGCCTGGAGTGTTGCCAGTCTCCACGAGCAGTACTTC. As protein: CAWSVASLHEQYF.